This T cell receptor beta chain was profiled in a study of blood T cell repertoires in COVID-19. This table comes from immunoSEQ multiplex PCR, and its TCRdb copy is limited to in-frame clones, with some not included. The sample contains 400,000 or so clones, roughly 91% of which appear only once. CDR3 length: 12 residues. The V and J ends lost 3 bases and 6 bases respectively, with 6 bases between them. The germline V gene encodes CDR1 LGHNT and CDR2 FRNRAP. Sequenced sample: PBMCs or T cells enriched from blood (not recorded which). The source of this sequence is a man between 18 and 29 years old who had recovered from COVID-19. The gene calls are TRBV12-5 and TRBJ2-1; no definite D call. The CDR3 coding sequence is TGTGCTAGTGGTTTCGGGTTCAATGAGCAGTTCTTC. This encodes CASGFGFNEQFF.